Listed below are T cell receptor beta chains from one sample, sequenced in a study of PD-1 blockade in classical Hodgkin lymphoma. Sequenced by immunoSEQ multiplex PCR; TCRdb stores in-frame clones only, minus some. The sample consists of 72,000 or so clones, under 95% of them appearing once. The source was peripheral blood mononuclear cells (PBMCs), collected at baseline. The receptors derive from a human donor with classical Hodgkin lymphoma. The CDR3 runs from the conserved cysteine through the conserved F or W. D genes are given only for firm matches. A row's size may be missing; if present it is once, few, many or a size class.

>TRBJ1-5|TRBD1|.|TRBV6-1
CASSEYRTGGRQPQHF
TGTGCCAGCAGTGAATATAGGACAGGGGGCCGGCAGCCCCAGCATTTT
>TRBJ2-7|TRBD1|.|TRBV6-5
CASSYSNTGARYEQYF
TGTGCCAGCAGTTACTCGAATACAGGGGCACGATACGAGCAGTACTTC
>TRBJ2-7|TRBD2|.|TRBV4-1
CASSQAAGSSYEQYF
TGCGCCAGCAGCCAAGCAGCGGGGAGCTCCTACGAGCAGTACTTC
>TRBJ1-1|.|.|TRBV19
CASSIREMWGKNTEAFF
TGTGCCAGTAGTATTCGGGAGATGTGGGGAAAGAACACTGAAGCTTTCTTT
>TRBJ2-6|TRBD2|.|TRBV18
CASSQAGEANVLTF
TGTGCCAGCTCACAGGCGGGGGAGGCCAACGTCCTGACTTTC
>TRBJ1-2|.|.|TRBV7-2
CASSLAGGYDGYTF
TGTGCCAGCAGCTTAGCGGGGGGTTACGATGGCTACACCTTC
>TRBJ2-1|TRBD2|.|TRBV19
CASGLAGGHNEQFF
TGTGCCTCCGGACTAGCGGGAGGGCACAATGAGCAGTTCTTC
>TRBJ2-3|TRBD2|.|TRBV27
CASSLSDSGGTLQYF
TGTGCCAGCAGTTTATCGGATAGCGGGGGAACCTTACAGTATTTT
>TRBJ2-1|TRBD2|.|TRBV9
CASSTRLADSYNEQFF
TGTGCCAGCAGCACCCGACTAGCGGATTCCTACAATGAGCAGTTCTTC
>TRBJ2-7|.|.|TRBV30
CAWSVGGGLYEQYF
TGTGCCTGGAGTGTAGGGGGTGGGCTCTACGAGCAGTACTTC
>TRBJ2-2|.|.|TRBV30
CACKPGWGNTGELFF
TGTGCCTGCAAACCCGGATGGGGGAACACCGGGGAGCTGTTTTTT
>TRBJ1-5|TRBD1|.|TRBV9
CASSVEGTVNQPQHF
TGTGCCAGCAGCGTGGAAGGGACAGTCAATCAGCCCCAGCATTTT
>TRBJ2-1|.|.|TRBV27
CASSLLPSVGGQFF
TGTGCCAGCAGTTTACTCCCCAGCGTAGGGGGGCAGTTCTTC
>TRBJ2-7|.|.|TRBV30
CAWRQNSYEQYF
TGTGCCTGGAGGCAGAACTCCTACGAGCAGTACTTC
>TRBJ2-7|TRBD2|.|TRBV29-1
CSVSGGSSYEQYF
TGCAGCGTTAGCGGGGGGAGCTCCTACGAGCAGTACTTC
>TRBJ2-1|.|.|TRBV7-3
CASSSNSYNEQFF
TGTGCCAGCTCCTCGAACTCCTACAATGAGCAGTTCTTC
>TRBJ2-6|TRBD1|.|TRBV5-1
CASNSLDRTTSGANVLTF
TGCGCCAGCAACTCCCTGGACAGGACGACCTCTGGGGCCAACGTCCTGACTTTC
>TRBJ2-1|TRBD1|.|TRBV7-6
CASSPGQGLINEQFF
TGTGCCAGCAGCCCAGGACAGGGATTAATCAATGAGCAGTTCTTC
>TRBJ1-6|.|.|TRBV5-5
CASSLTRSEVGSPLHF
TGTGCCAGCAGCCTGACACGGTCCGAAGTGGGTTCACCCCTCCACTTT
>TRBJ1-1|TRBD1|.|TRBV15
CATSLTGGHTEAFF
TGTGCCACCAGCCTGACAGGGGGCCACACTGAAGCTTTCTTT
>TRBJ2-7|TRBD1|.|TRBV4-1
CASSQDFGRVDRGPYEQYF
TGCGCCAGCAGCCAAGATTTCGGGCGCGTGGACAGGGGACCCTACGAGCAGTACTTC
>TRBJ2-4|TRBD2|.|TRBV5-1
CASSLSRENIQYF
TGCGCCAGCAGCTTGTCGCGGGAGAACATTCAGTACTTC
>TRBJ1-1|TRBD1|.|TRBV9
CASSVGDRLNTEAFF
TGTGCCAGCAGCGTAGGGGACAGACTGAACACTGAAGCTTTCTTT
>TRBJ2-5|TRBD1|.|TRBV9
CASSAPSGGETQYF
TGTGCCAGCAGCGCACCATCAGGGGGAGAGACCCAGTACTTC
>TRBJ2-3|.|.|TRBV5-1
CASSREGTQYF
TGCGCCAGCAGCCGCGAGGGTACGCAGTATTTT
>TRBJ1-6|.|.|TRBV2
CASRGQSSSYSPLHF
TGTGCCAGCAGAGGACAGTCCTCTTCCTATTCACCCCTCCACTTT
>TRBJ2-3|.|.|TRBV19
CASSIYPSSTDTQYF
TGTGCCAGTAGTATATATCCGTCAAGCACAGATACGCAGTATTTT
>TRBJ2-3|TRBD2|.|TRBV9
CASSAGASGLDTQYF
TGTGCCAGCAGCGCCGGGGCTAGCGGGTTAGATACGCAGTATTTT
>TRBJ1-2|TRBD1|.|TRBV9
CASNQGTGLSYGYTF
TGTGCCAGCAACCAGGGGACAGGGCTCAGCTATGGCTACACCTTC
>TRBJ2-1|TRBD2|.|TRBV4-2
CASSQEGGGNYNEQFF
TGTGCCAGCAGCCAAGAGGGCGGGGGAAACTACAATGAGCAGTTCTTC
>TRBJ1-1|.|.|TRBV5-1
CASSLETRQEFGNTEAFF
TGCGCCAGCAGCTTGGAAACAAGACAGGAATTCGGGAACACTGAAGCTTTCTTT
>TRBJ2-3|.|.|TRBV9
CASSPPGGSNTDTQYF
TGTGCCAGCAGCCCCCCTGGGGGCTCCAACACAGATACGCAGTATTTT
>TRBJ1-1|TRBD1|once|TRBV19
CASSITGAGGTEAFF
TGTGCCAGTAGTATAACAGGGGCCGGGGGGACTGAAGCTTTCTTT
>TRBJ2-1|TRBD1|.|TRBV29-1
CSVLQGARRLDNEQFF
TGCAGCGTTCTACAGGGGGCTCGGAGGCTCGACAATGAGCAGTTCTTC
>TRBJ1-6|.|.|TRBV2
CASRAAGNSPLHF
TGTGCCAGCAGGGCCGCTGGGAATTCACCCCTCCACTTT
>TRBJ2-7|.|.|TRBV11-2
CASSFPPGSNEQYF
TGTGCCAGCAGCTTCCCTCCCGGGAGCAACGAGCAGTACTTC
>TRBJ2-2|.|.|TRBV30
CAWSVTGPGELFF
TGTGCCTGGAGTGTTACGGGGCCCGGGGAGCTGTTTTTT
>TRBJ2-7|.|.|TRBV5-1
CASSFPPGEQYF
TGCGCCAGCAGCTTCCCTCCAGGCGAGCAGTACTTC
>TRBJ2-5|.|.|TRBV2
CASSVEGETQYF
TGTGCCAGCAGTGTAGAAGGGGAGACCCAGTACTTC
>TRBJ2-2|.|.|TRBV2
CASSEAVAGRGELFF
TGTGCCAGCAGTGAAGCAGTGGCAGGGCGAGGGGAGCTGTTTTTT
>TRBJ2-1|.|.|TRBV27
CASSSSLAGGSYNEQFF
.
>TRBJ1-1|.|.|TRBV19
CASLSGARAFF
TGTGCCAGCTTGTCAGGGGCCAGAGCTTTCTTT
>TRBJ2-1|.|.|TRBV15
CATSRGIDNEQFF
TGTGCCACCAGCAGAGGCATAGACAATGAGCAGTTCTTC
>TRBJ2-5|.|.|TRBV5-1
CASSLQGEETQYF
TGCGCCAGCAGCTTGCAGGGAGAAGAGACCCAGTACTTC
>TRBJ2-3|.|.|TRBV12-2
CASRLGLGSVYTQYF
TGTGCAAGTCGCCTTGGACTAGGGAGCGTGTATACGCAGTATTTT
>TRBJ2-7|.|.|TRBV4-1
CASSQEGSTYEQYF
TGCGCCAGCAGCCAAGAGGGTTCCACCTACGAGCAGTACTTC
>TRBJ2-7|TRBD1|once|TRBV18
CASSRGTADYEQYF
TGTGCCAGCTCACGGGGGACAGCAGACTACGAGCAGTACTTC
>TRBJ2-2|TRBD1|.|TRBV11-3
CASSATGANTGELFF
TGTGCCAGCAGCGCGACAGGGGCGAACACCGGGGAGCTGTTTTTT
>TRBJ1-2|.|.|TRBV5-1
CASSPPDGPYGYTF
TGCGCCAGCAGCCCGCCGGACGGACCCTATGGCTACACCTTC
>TRBJ2-3|.|.|TRBV28
CASSIGQPVDTQYF
TGTGCCAGCAGTATTGGACAGCCGGTAGATACGCAGTATTTT
>TRBJ1-1|TRBD1|.|TRBV5-6
CASSNRGIEAFF
TGTGCCAGCAGTAACAGGGGGATTGAAGCTTTCTTT
>TRBJ2-2|.|.|TRBV11-2
CASSPQGLLNTGELFF
TGTGCCAGCAGCCCCCAAGGGTTACTGAACACCGGGGAGCTGTTTTTT
>TRBJ2-2|.|.|TRBV9
CASSAFKGRTGELFF
TGTGCCAGCAGCGCGTTCAAGGGCCGCACCGGGGAGCTGTTTTTT
>TRBJ2-7|.|.|TRBV5-5
CASSLPGVGYEQYF
TGTGCCAGCAGCTTACCAGGTGTGGGGTACGAGCAGTACTTC
>TRBJ1-6|.|.|TRBV9
CASSVATGLEGAPLHF
TGTGCCAGCAGCGTAGCTACAGGGCTTGAGGGGGCACCCCTCCACTTT
>TRBJ1-1|.|.|TRBV7-8
CASSLGRVAEAFF
TGTGCCAGCAGCTTAGGCAGGGTTGCTGAAGCTTTCTTT
>TRBJ2-3|.|.|TRBV27
CASSSLRPPGGTDTQYF
TGTGCCAGCAGTTCCCTACGACCCCCCGGCGGCACAGATACGCAGTATTTT
>TRBJ1-2|.|.|TRBV19
CAISGPYGYTF
TGTGCCATCAGCGGGCCCTATGGCTACACCTTC
>TRBJ2-7|.|.|TRBV7-8
CASSLVSGTYEQYF
TGTGCCAGCAGCTTAGTCTCCGGGACGTACGAGCAGTACTTC